One sample yielded the 8 T cell receptor beta chains listed below, sequenced in a study of T-cell reconstitution after alpha-beta-depleted transplantation in children (dated by TCRdb to about 2016). Receptor amplification or capture employed PCR. The instrument given in TCRdb is Illumina HiSeq 2500. Molecular barcoding was employed in the preparation of TCR libraries, with unique molecular identifiers being used to normalize TCRbeta repertoire quantification. TCRdb applied fastp at Q25 and MiXCR to the public reads, then kept only in-frame beta chains. Identical CDR3 proteins give one entry, which carries the most common genes and DNA. This sample is represented by 200,000 to 250,000 distinct CDR3 sequences; roughly a tenth of them were singletons. The ten largest account for about 30% of the sample. The treatment or condition label of this sample denotes: allogeneic hematopoietic cell transplantation with graft depleted of TCRalphabeta T cells and CD19 B cells.

Sequences were derived from PBMCs, sampled before TCRalphabeta/CD19-depleted stem cell transplant. The receptors come from a child in the first two years of life with acute myeloid leukemia, due to receive a stem cell transplant.

This clonotype was observed a few times. A clone one base away is much larger, so this may be a read error. The gene calls are TRBV20-1 and TRBJ1-4; D is possibly TRBD1 (6 bases). The CDR3 consists of 13 residues. The germline CDR1 and CDR2 sequences are DFQATT and SNEGSKA (reference sequence). CDR3 DNA: TGCAGTGCTAGAGAAACAGGGTTGGAAAAACTGCTTTTT. Translation: CSARETGLEKLLF.

Ten or more counts support this clonotype. J is TRBJ2-5 and V is TRBV29-1, with D uncertain. This CDR3 has 11 residues. V was clipped by 4 bases and J by 0 bases, with 3 bases between them. The germline V gene encodes CDR1 SQVTM and CDR2 ANQGSEA. For the CDR3, the DNA is TGCAGCGTTGCGGACCAAGAGACCCAGTACTTC. It specifies CSVADQETQYF.

This clonotype was found many times. Here the CDR3 reads CSARGTGLMGKLFF. CDR3 nucleotide sequence: TGCAGTGCTAGGGGGACAGGGCTAATGGGAAAACTGTTTTTT. This rearrangement joins TRBV20-1 to TRBJ1-4; 9 positions match TRBD1. Germline V lookup: CDR1 DFQATT, CDR2 SNEGSKA (reference sequence). The ends lost 3 bases at V and 10 bases at J; junction bases unmatched: 9. This CDR3 is built from 14 residues.

This clonotype was seen many times. This chain connects TRBV5-1 to TRBJ2-1; TRBD1 matches at 10 bases. V was clipped by 2 bases and J by 9 bases; unmatched bases: 5. Per the germline V gene, CDR1 is SGHRS and CDR2 is YFSETQ. The CDR3 runs 14 residues. For the CDR3, the DNA is TGCGCCAGCAGCTTCGGACAGGGGGAGGGTGAGCAGTTCTTC. Residues: CASSFGQGEGEQFF.

The sample holds many counts of this clonotype. The CDR3 sequence is CSAYHPASGSTDTQYF. In DNA form, the CDR3 reads TGCAGTGCTTACCACCCGGCTAGCGGGAGCACAGATACGCAGTATTTT. The rearrangement uses TRBV20-1 and TRBJ2-3; 8 bases agree with TRBD2. In germline, CDR1 is DFQATT, CDR2 SNEGSKA (reference sequence). V was pared by 5 bases and J by 0 bases, with 10 bases of the junction left unmatched. The CDR3 extends over 16 amino acids.

The V gene is TRBV3-1, the J gene TRBJ2-3; D ambiguous. CDR1 and CDR2 from the germline V gene are LGHDT and YNNKEL (reference sequence). The V end lost 0 bases, the J end lost 4 bases, and 8 bases lay between the germline ends. The CDR3 consists of 14 residues. CDR3 region: CASSQDLVPDTQYF. The CDR3 region has the DNA TGTGCCAGCAGCCAAGATCTAGTCCCAGATACGCAGTATTTT.

This clonotype was detected ten times or more. The genes are TRBV9 and TRBJ2-2; TRBD1 or TRBD2 may be the D gene (5 bases each). Trimming took 0 bases from V and 5 from J, leaving 8 bases between them. In germline, CDR1 is SGDLS, CDR2 YYNGEE. The CDR3 has 14 residues. The CDR3 DNA reads TGTGCCAGCAGCGTAGAAGAGGGGACCGGGGAGCTGTTTTTT. Translation: CASSVEEGTGELFF.

This clonotype appeared many times. This chain uses TRBV12-3 or TRBV12-4 with TRBJ2-7; D ambiguous. The CDR3 is made up of 11 amino acids. Trimming cost V 6 bases and J 4 bases, with 7 bases left between them. Written as DNA, the CDR3 is TGTGCCAGCAGCTTTCTTTACGAGCAGTACTTC. Amino acids: CASSFLYEQYF.